Listed here are 28 T cell receptor beta chains from one sample, sequenced in a study of blood T cell repertoires in COVID-19. The method was immunoSEQ multiplex PCR; TCRdb's version includes in-frame clones alone and lacks a portion of them. The sample records under 60,000 clones, around 86% being singletons. The sample comprised peripheral blood. Source of these receptors: a human donor in a cohort sampled during active COVID-19.

This sequence joins TRBV9 and TRBJ1-4, with D perhaps TRBD1 (5 bases). There are 14 residues in the CDR3. The V gene's germline CDR1 is SGDLS and CDR2 YYNGEE. Trimming shortened V by 5 bases and J by 8 bases, and 16 bases separated the two germline ends. The CDR3 reads CASREGTSGEKLFF. CDR3 DNA sequence: TGTGCCAGCAGGGAGGGGACGTCAGGGGAAAAACTGTTTTTT.

V and J are TRBV29-1 and TRBJ2-2; TRBD2 matches at 7 bases. The V and J ends lost 6 bases and 0 bases, in that order; junction bases with no gene match: 16. The CDR3 loop spans 18 amino acids. Germline values: CDR1 SQVTM, CDR2 ANQGSEA. The CDR3 sequence is CSVRAGTTGTPNTGELFF. DNA of the CDR3: TGCAGCGTCCGAGCTGGGACTACCGGAACACCGAACACCGGGGAGCTGTTTTTT.

This clone has only one observation. The chain joins TRBV3-1 (or the pseudogene TRBV3-2) to TRBJ2-2; 10 nucleotides match TRBD2. CDR3 size: 15 residues. J gave up 7 bases and V 4 bases, and 6 bases lay outside the gene matches. Germline CDR1 reads LGHDT; CDR2 reads YNNKEL (reference sequence). The DNA for the CDR3 is TGTGCCAGCAGCCCTACTAGCGGGACAAACGGGGAGCTGTTTTTT. It is translated as CASSPTSGTNGELFF.

The rearrangement uses TRBV28 and TRBJ2-7, with 10 positions matching TRBD2. CDR1 is MDHEN and CDR2 is SYDVKM in the germline V gene. The junction had 15 bases not matched to a gene; V was cut back by 5 bases and J by 5 bases. This CDR3 is built from 17 residues. For the CDR3, the DNA is TGTGCCAGCAGTCTCTCACCCGGGACTAGCGATTACCACGAGCAGTACTTC. This codes for CASSLSPGTSDYHEQYF.

This clone was observed a single time. The rearrangement links TRBV15 to TRBJ2-3; 7 nucleotides line up with TRBD2. J was trimmed by 3 bases and V by 7 bases; bases with no gene match: 4. Looked up from germline, CDR1 is LNHNV and CDR2 is YYDKDF (reference sequence). The CDR3 loop spans 13 amino acids. The CDR3 spells CATMWGGTDTQYF. The CDR3 DNA reads TGTGCCACCATGTGGGGGGGAACAGATACGCAGTATTTT.

The chain employs TRBV7-9 and TRBJ1-1; D gene uncertain. Germline V gene lookup returns CDR1 SEHNR and CDR2 FQNEAQ (reference sequence). The V and J ends lost 1 base and 6 bases respectively, with 12 bases between them. The CDR3 is made up of 14 amino acids. For the CDR3, the DNA is TGTGCCAGCAGCTTAGTAGCTCTATTAGCTGAAGCTTTCTTT. Translated: CASSLVALLAEAFF.

The sample holds many counts of this clone. J is TRBJ2-7 and V is TRBV28; 13 nucleotides match TRBD2. Per the germline V gene, CDR1 is MDHEN and CDR2 is SYDVKM. V shed 8 bases and J 0 bases; nucleotides not matched to a gene: 10. The CDR3 is 17 amino acids. The CDR3 DNA reads TGTGCCAGCTCCCCGGGACTAGCGGGACCTAGCTCCTACGAGCAGTACTTC. It translates to CASSPGLAGPSSYEQYF.

Regarding this clone: At one boundary the junction diverges from the germline segment, which might be a read error. This chain links TRBV7-7 with TRBJ2-3; D might be TRBD2 (6 bases). The CDR3 loop spans 14 amino acids. In germline, CDR1 is SSHAT, CDR2 FNYEAQ (reference sequence). The CDR3 region has the DNA TGTGCTAGCAGCTCGGGACTGGGCACAGATACGCAGTATTTT. Protein product: CASSSGLGTDTQYF.

This rearrangement joins TRBV7-8 to TRBJ2-7; maybe TRBD1 (5 bases). This CDR3 has 15 amino acids. V was trimmed by 2 bases and J by 5 bases, leaving 16 bases between them. Germline V gene data show CDR1 as SGHVS and CDR2 as FQNEAQ. The CDR3 bases are TGTGCCAGCAGCTTACGATCTGACAGTGGTAACGAGCAGTACTTC. Amino acids: CASSLRSDSGNEQYF.

CDR3: CASSQDVAGTSPYF. The CDR3 DNA follows: TGCGCCAGCAGCCAAGATGTCGCCGGGACTAGCCCGTATTTT. This chain connects TRBV4-3 to TRBJ2-3, with 9 nucleotides matching TRBD2. The V and J ends lost 0 bases and 14 bases, in that order; junction bases with no gene match: 9. The germline V gene has CDR1 LGHNA and CDR2 YSLEER. This CDR3 region has 14 residues.

Written as DNA, the CDR3 is TGTGCCAGTAGTTCGCTGAACATGAACACTGAAGCTTTCTTT. Residues: CASSSLNMNTEAFF. This chain connects TRBV19 to TRBJ1-1; D ambiguous. The CDR3 is made up of 14 amino acids. The V and J ends lost 5 bases and 0 bases respectively, with 10 bases between them. The V gene's germline CDR1 is LNHDA and CDR2 SQIVND (reference sequence).

This clone appeared once. The V and J genes are TRBV18 and TRBJ1-6; D remains unclear. With 2 bases removed from V and 6 bases from J, the gap between germline ends came to 8 bases. From germline, CDR1 is KGHSH and CDR2 LQKENI. CDR3 length: 14 amino acids. The CDR3 loop reads CASSPGQVNSPLHF. The CDR3 DNA sequence: TGTGCCAGCTCACCAGGCCAGGTTAATTCACCCCTCCACTTT.

The V call is TRBV14, the J call TRBJ2-3, with 9 bases matching TRBD2. V lost 4 bases, J lost 0 bases, and 2 bases stayed unmatched. In germline, CDR1 is SGHDN, CDR2 FVKESK. The CDR3 extends over 15 amino acids. CDR3 DNA: TGTGCCAGCAGCCCCAGCGGGAGGAGCACAGATACGCAGTATTTT. This sequence encodes CASSPSGRSTDTQYF.

The chain uses TRBV19 and TRBJ2-1; 13 positions match TRBD2. V was clipped by 8 bases and J by 0 bases; unmatched bases: 4. The germline V gene encodes CDR1 LNHDA and CDR2 SQIVND (reference sequence). The CDR3 is 16 amino acids. The CDR3 coding sequence is TGTGCCAGTGCGGGACTAGCGGGGAGCTCCTACAATGAGCAGTTCTTC. Its translation is CASAGLAGSSYNEQFF.

The chain combines TRBV2 with TRBJ2-1; no definite D call. Per germline, CDR1 SNHLY and CDR2 FYNNEI. The V end lost 4 bases, the J end lost 6 bases, and 10 bases lay between the germline ends. The CDR3 spans 13 residues. This chain's CDR3 is CASSAQTRNEQFF. The CDR3 DNA reads TGTGCCAGCAGTGCCCAGACTCGCAATGAGCAGTTCTTC.

The chain joins TRBV24-1 to TRBJ2-5; TRBD1 agrees at 9 bases. CDR3 length: 14 residues. Germline CDR1 is KGHDR and CDR2 is SFDVKD. V was clipped by 9 bases and J by 4 bases; unmatched bases: 8. The CDR3 protein is CATSGTGFGETQYF. CDR3 DNA sequence: TGTGCCACCTCCGGGACAGGGTTTGGAGAGACCCAGTACTTC.

V usage is TRBV5-1 and J usage is TRBJ2-5; D might be TRBD2 (5 bases). The CDR3 runs to 15 residues. Trimming left V 0 bases short and J 5 bases short, with 14 bases between. Germline CDR1 SGHRS, CDR2 YFSETQ. DNA for the CDR3: TGCGCCAGCAGCTTGGAGGGCAATGGCGGGGAGACCCAGTACTTC. Protein product: CASSLEGNGGETQYF.

The chain uses TRBV11-2 and TRBJ2-1; D is ambiguous. Germline-derived CDR1 and CDR2 are SGHAT and FQNNGV. This CDR3 spans 13 amino acids. The V gene lost 1 base and the J gene lost 6 bases, with 7 bases spanning the gap. CDR3 in DNA: TGTGCCAGCAGCTTAGGGCCCACCAATGAGCAGTTCTTC. The encoded protein is CASSLGPTNEQFF.

The chain couples TRBV3-1 (or the pseudogene TRBV3-2) to TRBJ2-7; D gene ambiguous. Trimming took 3 bases from V and 2 from J, leaving 8 bases between them. The germline V gene encodes CDR1 LGHDT and CDR2 YNNKEL (reference sequence). The CDR3 runs to 13 residues. The CDR3 DNA reads as TGTGCCAGCAGCCAGGCCCTTACCTACGAGCAGTACTTC. The encoded protein is CASSQALTYEQYF.

V and J are TRBV5-4 and TRBJ2-7; 7 bases agree with TRBD2. The CDR3 loop spans 16 amino acids. The trim removed 0 bases at V and 2 bases at J, leaving 8 bases unmatched. Germline CDR1 SGHNT, CDR2 YYREEE (reference sequence). The CDR3 DNA reads as TGTGCCAGCAGCTTGGCTAATCGGGAGGCCACCTACGAGCAGTACTTC. It encodes CASSLANREATYEQYF.

The chain carries TRBV6-4 and TRBJ2-3; a weak D match, TRBD2 (7 bases). This CDR3 is built from 13 residues. Trimming took off 6 bases at V and 9 bases at J, with 16 bases between the two ends. CDR1 MRHNA and CDR2 SNTAGT come from the germline V gene. CDR3 residues: CASSTWGGNTQYF. As DNA, the CDR3 is TGTGCCAGCAGCACATGGGGGGGCAACACGCAGTATTTT.

Only one count was recorded for this clone. The chain combines TRBV15 with TRBJ2-1; D not certain. This CDR3 has 12 residues. The germline gives CDR1 LNHNV, CDR2 YYDKDF (reference sequence). V lost 0 bases to trimming and J lost 8 bases, with 5 bases between them. CDR3 sequence reads: CATSRDNYEQFF. Here the CDR3 DNA reads TGTGCCACCAGCAGAGATAACTATGAGCAGTTCTTC.

The chain links TRBV28 to TRBJ2-6, with a weak D call TRBD2 (6 bases). Trimming removed 5 bases at V and 0 bases at J, with 8 bases between. Germline V gene data show CDR1 as MDHEN and CDR2 as SYDVKM. The CDR3 consists of 15 residues. Here the CDR3 reads CASSGRSSGANVLTF. CDR3 in DNA: TGTGCCAGCAGTGGGAGGAGCTCTGGGGCCAACGTCCTGACTTTC.

This clone was counted a few times. The V gene is TRBV11-3, the J gene TRBJ2-3; no clear D. CDR1 is SGHNT and CDR2 is YENEEA in the germline V gene. V dropped 4 bases and J dropped 6 bases, with 8 bases sitting between them. This CDR3 is 12 amino acids long. The CDR3 sequence is CASSYLEDTQYF. The CDR3 coding sequence is TGTGCCAGCAGCTACCTAGAGGATACGCAGTATTTT.

The chain is built from TRBV4-3 and TRBJ1-2, with D perhaps TRBD1 (6 bases). This CDR3 contains 14 residues. V was trimmed by 2 bases and J by 2 bases, leaving 9 bases between them. CDR1 LGHNA and CDR2 YSLEER come from the germline V gene. CDR3 region: CASSQSDRNYGYTF. CDR3 nucleotides: TGCGCCAGCAGCCAATCTGACAGGAACTATGGCTACACCTTC.

The V and J genes are TRBV28 and TRBJ2-5; 8 positions match TRBD2. After removal of 4 bases from V and 4 bases from J, the junction contained 5 bases not matched to a gene. The germline gives CDR1 MDHEN, CDR2 SYDVKM. The CDR3 totals 14 residues. Here the CDR3 DNA reads TGTGCCAGCAGTTGGTTGGCGGGAGGAGAGACCCAGTACTTC. Translation gives CASSWLAGGETQYF.

This clone was found once. The genes are TRBV6-6 and TRBJ1-2; D unresolved. The V end lost 0 bases, the J end lost 5 bases, and 13 bases lay between the germline ends. Per germline, CDR1 MNHNY and CDR2 SVGAGI (reference sequence). The CDR3 is 15 amino acids. Written as DNA, the CDR3 is TGTGCCAGCAGTTACTCGAGCCGTTATGATTATGGCTACACCTTC. Residues: CASSYSSRYDYGYTF.

The chain combines TRBV5-6 with TRBJ2-7, with no clear D. The CDR3 has 14 residues. Trimming took 1 base from V and 4 from J, leaving 12 bases between them. Germline V gene lookup returns CDR1 SGHDT and CDR2 YYEEEE. The CDR3 nucleotides read TGTGCCAGCAGCTTGTACGTGGAGTATTACGAGCAGTACTTC. Translated, it gives CASSLYVEYYEQYF.